This TCR beta chain was profiled in a study of cytomegalovirus exposure and HLA in healthy donors. Broader study findings: Likely technical artifact: a cluster of highly shared sequence variants. An analysis that came later showed most CMV-associated TCR beta chains appearing HLA-restricted. Highest at DRB1 and lowest at HLA-C, TCR association rates differed among HLA loci in a later analysis.

As regards this clone: The antigen remains undetermined.

Germline values: CDR1 KGHSH, CDR2 LQKENI. V was cut by 3 bases and J by 3 bases, with 9 bases left in between. The CDR3 spans 14 residues. 13 Jbeta primers and 60 Vbeta primers were used for the PCR. Clones were sequenced by immunoSEQ multiplex PCR, and TCRdb holds only the in-frame ones, with some missing. The data contain about 110,000 clones, roughly three fifths of them singletons. The sequence was collected from a man aged 25-45 years in good health and CMV-seropositive. The chain joins TRBV18 to TRBJ1-3; perhaps TRBD1 as D (5 bases). The specimen was PBMCs. The DNA for the CDR3 is TGTGCCAGCTCACCGACAGAAGGTGGAAACACCATATATTTT. Translation: CASSPTEGGNTIYF.